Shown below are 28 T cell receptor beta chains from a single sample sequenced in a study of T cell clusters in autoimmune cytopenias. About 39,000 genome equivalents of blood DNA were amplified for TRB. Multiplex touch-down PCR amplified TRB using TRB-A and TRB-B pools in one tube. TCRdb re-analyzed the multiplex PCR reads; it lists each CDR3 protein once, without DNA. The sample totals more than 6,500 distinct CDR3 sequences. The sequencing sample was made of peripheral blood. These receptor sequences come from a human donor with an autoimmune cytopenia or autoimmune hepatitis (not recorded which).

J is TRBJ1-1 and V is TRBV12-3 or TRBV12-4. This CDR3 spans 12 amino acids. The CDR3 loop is CASSFESGEAFF.

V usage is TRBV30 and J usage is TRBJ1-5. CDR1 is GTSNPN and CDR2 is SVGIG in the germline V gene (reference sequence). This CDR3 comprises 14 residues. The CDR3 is CAWSGDSEFQPQHF.

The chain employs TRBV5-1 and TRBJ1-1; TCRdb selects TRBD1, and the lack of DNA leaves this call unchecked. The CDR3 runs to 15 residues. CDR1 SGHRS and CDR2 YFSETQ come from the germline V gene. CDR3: CASSLAPGGNTEAFF.

The CDR3 spells CASSLIDTQYF. This chain connects TRBV11-2 to TRBJ2-3. CDR1 is SGHAT and CDR2 is FQNNGV in the germline V gene. The CDR3 loop spans 11 amino acids.

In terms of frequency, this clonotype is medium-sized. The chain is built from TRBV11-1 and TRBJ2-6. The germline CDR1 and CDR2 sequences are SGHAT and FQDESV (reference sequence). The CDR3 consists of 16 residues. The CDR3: CASSLIPRAGANVLTF.

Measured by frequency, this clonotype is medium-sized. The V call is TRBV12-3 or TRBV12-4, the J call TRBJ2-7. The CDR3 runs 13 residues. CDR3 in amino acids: CASSRGSYYEQYF.

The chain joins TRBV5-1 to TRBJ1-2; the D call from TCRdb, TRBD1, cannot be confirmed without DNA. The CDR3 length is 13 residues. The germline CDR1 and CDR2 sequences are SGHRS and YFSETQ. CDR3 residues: CASSFGQGYGYTF.

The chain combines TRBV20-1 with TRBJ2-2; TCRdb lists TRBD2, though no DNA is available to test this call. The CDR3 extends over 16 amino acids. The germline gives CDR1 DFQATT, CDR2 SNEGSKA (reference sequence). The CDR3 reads CSAQKRAGGDTGELFF.

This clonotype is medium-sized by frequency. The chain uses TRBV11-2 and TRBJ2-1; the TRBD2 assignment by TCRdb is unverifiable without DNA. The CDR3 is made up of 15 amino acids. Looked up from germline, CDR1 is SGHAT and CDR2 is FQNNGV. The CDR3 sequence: CASSSGLVPNNEQFF.

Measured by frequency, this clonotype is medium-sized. This chain's CDR3 is CSARRPGTGNGYTF. The J gene is TRBJ1-2, the V gene TRBV20-1; TCRdb gives TRBD1 as the D gene, but with no DNA this cannot be confirmed. The germline gives CDR1 DFQATT, CDR2 SNEGSKA (reference sequence). This CDR3 has 14 amino acids.

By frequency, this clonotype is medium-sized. This CDR3 reads CASSLRASGSYEQYF. The chain has TRBV12-3 or TRBV12-4 and TRBJ2-7; the TCRdb call, TRBD2, lacks DNA for checking. CDR3 size: 15 residues.

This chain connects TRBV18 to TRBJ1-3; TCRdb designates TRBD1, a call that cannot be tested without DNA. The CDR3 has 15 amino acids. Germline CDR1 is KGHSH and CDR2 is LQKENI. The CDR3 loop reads CASRDRRNSGNTIYF.

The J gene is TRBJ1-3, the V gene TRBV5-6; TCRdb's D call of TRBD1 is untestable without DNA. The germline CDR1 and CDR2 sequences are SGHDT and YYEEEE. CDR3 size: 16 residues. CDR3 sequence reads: CASSGQGAFSGNTIYF.

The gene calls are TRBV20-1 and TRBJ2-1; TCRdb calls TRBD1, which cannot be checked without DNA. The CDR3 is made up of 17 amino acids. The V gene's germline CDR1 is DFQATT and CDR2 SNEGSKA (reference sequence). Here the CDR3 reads CSARDGGGGGTYNEQFF.

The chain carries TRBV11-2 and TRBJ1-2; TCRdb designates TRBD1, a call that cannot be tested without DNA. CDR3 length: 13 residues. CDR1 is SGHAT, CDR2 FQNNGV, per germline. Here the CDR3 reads CASSQPRVWGYTF.

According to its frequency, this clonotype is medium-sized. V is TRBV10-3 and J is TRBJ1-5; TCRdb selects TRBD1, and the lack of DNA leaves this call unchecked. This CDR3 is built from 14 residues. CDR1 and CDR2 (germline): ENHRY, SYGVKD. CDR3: CAIRIRIGDQPQHF.

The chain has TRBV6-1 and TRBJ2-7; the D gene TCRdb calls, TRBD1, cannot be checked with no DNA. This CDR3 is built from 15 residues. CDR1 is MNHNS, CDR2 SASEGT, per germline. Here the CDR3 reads CASSEGGGSSYEQYF.

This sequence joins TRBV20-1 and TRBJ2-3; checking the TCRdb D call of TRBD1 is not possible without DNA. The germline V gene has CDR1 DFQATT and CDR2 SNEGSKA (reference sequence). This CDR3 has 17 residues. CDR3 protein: CSARDPVGGVSTDTQYF.

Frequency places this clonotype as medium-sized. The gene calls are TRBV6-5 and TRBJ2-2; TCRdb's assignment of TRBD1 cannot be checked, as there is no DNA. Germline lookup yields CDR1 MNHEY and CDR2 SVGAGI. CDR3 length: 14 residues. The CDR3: CASSHRVDTGELFF.

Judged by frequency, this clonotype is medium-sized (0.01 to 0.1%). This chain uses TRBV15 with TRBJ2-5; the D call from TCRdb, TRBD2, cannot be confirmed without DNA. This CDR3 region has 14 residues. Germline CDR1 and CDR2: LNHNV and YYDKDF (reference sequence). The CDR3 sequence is CATSSIADLETQYF.

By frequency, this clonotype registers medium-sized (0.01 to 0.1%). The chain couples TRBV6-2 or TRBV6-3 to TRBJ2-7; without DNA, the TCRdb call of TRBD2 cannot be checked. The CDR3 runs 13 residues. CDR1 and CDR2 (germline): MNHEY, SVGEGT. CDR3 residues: CASRRPYRDEQYF.

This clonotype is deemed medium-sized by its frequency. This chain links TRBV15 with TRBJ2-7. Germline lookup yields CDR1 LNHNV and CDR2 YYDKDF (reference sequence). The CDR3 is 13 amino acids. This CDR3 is CATSRDSQYEQYF.

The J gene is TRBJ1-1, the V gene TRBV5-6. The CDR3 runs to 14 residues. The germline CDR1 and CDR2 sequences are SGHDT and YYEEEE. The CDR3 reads CASSLDVGSTEAFF.

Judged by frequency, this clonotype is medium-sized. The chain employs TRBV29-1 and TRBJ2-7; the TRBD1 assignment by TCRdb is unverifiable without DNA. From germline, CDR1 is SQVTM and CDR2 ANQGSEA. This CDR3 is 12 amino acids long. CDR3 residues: CSVRDRGYEQYF.

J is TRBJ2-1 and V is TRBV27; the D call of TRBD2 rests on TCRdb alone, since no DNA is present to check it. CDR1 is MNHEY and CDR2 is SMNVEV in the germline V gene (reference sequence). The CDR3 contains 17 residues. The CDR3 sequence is CASSFSGRANPYNEQFF.

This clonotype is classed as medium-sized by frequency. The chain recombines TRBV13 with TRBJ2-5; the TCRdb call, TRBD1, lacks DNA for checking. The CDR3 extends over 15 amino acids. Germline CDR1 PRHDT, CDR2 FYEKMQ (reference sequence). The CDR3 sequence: CASSLKGGYTETQYF.

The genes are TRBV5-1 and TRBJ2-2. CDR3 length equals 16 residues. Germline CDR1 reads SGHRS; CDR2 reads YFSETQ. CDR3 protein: CASSRRGDIDTKELFF.

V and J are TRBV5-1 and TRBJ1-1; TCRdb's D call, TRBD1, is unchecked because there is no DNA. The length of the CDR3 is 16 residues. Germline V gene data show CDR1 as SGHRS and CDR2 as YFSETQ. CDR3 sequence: CASSGATSDSGTEAFF.